The following is a T cell receptor beta chain sequence with its context. Its matching antigen is unknown. The data stem from a study of cytotoxic CD8 clonotypes in ibrutinib-treated CLL. Study information: Once patients had received a median 12 months of treatment, range 6 to 36, response samples were obtained. Study-level findings and limits: Starting clonality was above that of age-matched healthy donors and tracked circulating CD8+ T-cell counts.

The table came from immunoSEQ multiplex PCR; TCRdb's copy has only in-frame clones and leaves some out. The table includes some 130,000 clones, 75% to 90% detected once. This clonotype was obtained from a human donor with chronic lymphocytic leukemia. The source was PBMCs, collected after 24 months of ibrutinib treatment.

The CDR3 spells CASSLANRGADEQYF. The CDR3 coding sequence is TGTGCCAGCAGCTTAGCGAATAGAGGGGCCGACGAGCAGTACTTC. This chain connects TRBV7-6 to TRBJ2-7, with D perhaps given as TRBD1 or TRBD2 (5 bases each). Germline lookup yields CDR1 SGHVS and CDR2 FNYEAQ. V lost 0 bases and J 5 bases, leaving 14 bases between the germline ends. This CDR3 comprises 15 residues.